This is a list of T cell receptor beta chains from one sample in a study of T-cell reconstitution after alpha-beta-depleted transplantation in children. TCRdb reprocessed the PCR reads with MiXCR, giving one entry per CDR3 protein. The table shows around 270,000 distinct CDR3 sequences, with 6% to 10% occurring only once. Here the sequenced sample was peripheral blood, taken 360 days after TCRalphabeta/CD19-depleted stem cell transplant. Every receptor here comes from a female patient aged 2 to 10 who had a stem cell transplant for Fanconi anemia, so the T cells may come from the graft donor. Each CDR3 is given with its conserved first and last residue. D genes are given only for firm matches. A clone size is listed for some rows: how often the clone was seen (once, few, many), or a class if it is expanded.

V gene: TRBV7-8
D gene: NA
J gene: TRBJ1-3
clone size: NA
CDR3 length: 17
CDR3 DNA: TGTGCCAGCAGTTCTCGGTTGGGGGCCAACTCTGGAAACACCATATATTTT
CDR3 protein: CASSSRLGANSGNTIYF

V gene: TRBV6-4
D gene: NA
J gene: TRBJ2-3
clone size: many
CDR3 length: 13
CDR3 DNA: TGTGCCAGCAGTATTACGGAGGCTGATACGCAGTATTTT
CDR3 protein: CASSITEADTQYF

V gene: TRBV20-1
D gene: NA
J gene: TRBJ1-5
clone size: many
CDR3 length: 13
CDR3 DNA: TGCAGTGCGGCACGGGGGCTGGATCAGCCCCAGCATTTT
CDR3 protein: CSAARGLDQPQHF

V gene: TRBV16
D gene: NA
J gene: TRBJ1-4
clone size: many
CDR3 length: 15
CDR3 DNA: TGTGCCAGCAGCCAATTGAGAGCAACTAATGAAAAACTGTTTTTT
CDR3 protein: CASSQLRATNEKLFF

V gene: TRBV6-1
D gene: NA
J gene: TRBJ1-5
clone size: few
CDR3 length: 15
CDR3 DNA: TGTGCCAGCAGTGAAGCGGGAGGGCCGGATCAGCCCCAGCATTTT
CDR3 protein: CASSEAGGPDQPQHF

V gene: TRBV20-1
D gene: NA
J gene: TRBJ2-7
clone size: many
CDR3 length: 14
CDR3 DNA: TGCAGTGCCATATTTGAGGGAGTGAACAACGAGCAGTACTTC
CDR3 protein: CSAIFEGVNNEQYF

V gene: TRBV11-2
D gene: NA
J gene: TRBJ1-6
clone size: few
CDR3 length: 13
CDR3 DNA: TGTGCCAGCAGCCCGCTCTCACATTCACCCCTCCACTTT
CDR3 protein: CASSPLSHSPLHF

V gene: TRBV29-1
D gene: NA
J gene: TRBJ1-1
clone size: NA
CDR3 length: 15
CDR3 DNA: TGCAGCGTTGAAGGGGATAGAAGGGCGAACACTGAAGCTTTCTTT
CDR3 protein: CSVEGDRRANTEAFF

V gene: TRBV15
D gene: NA
J gene: TRBJ2-1
clone size: many
CDR3 length: 15
CDR3 DNA: TGTGCCACCAGCATGACGGGGGCGAGGATGCATGAGCAGTTCTTC
CDR3 protein: CATSMTGARMHEQFF

V gene: TRBV29-1
D gene: TRBD1
J gene: TRBJ2-5
clone size: many
CDR3 length: 12
CDR3 DNA: TGCAGCGTAGGACAGGGGAAAGAGACCCAGTACTTC
CDR3 protein: CSVGQGKETQYF

V gene: TRBV28
D gene: NA
J gene: TRBJ2-5
clone size: many
CDR3 length: 13
CDR3 DNA: TGTGCCAGCAGTAAGACTCACCAAGAGACCCAGTACTTC
CDR3 protein: CASSKTHQETQYF

V gene: TRBV29-1
D gene: NA
J gene: TRBJ2-3
clone size: few
CDR3 length: 15
CDR3 DNA: TGCAGCGTTGCAAAGGGGGGGCCCAGCACAGATACGCAGTATTTT
CDR3 protein: CSVAKGGPSTDTQYF

V gene: TRBV20-1
D gene: TRBD2
J gene: TRBJ2-1
clone size: many
CDR3 length: 14
CDR3 DNA: TGCAGTGCTAGAGGGACTAGCGGTCCCAATGAGCAGTTCTTC
CDR3 protein: CSARGTSGPNEQFF

V gene: TRBV4-2
D gene: TRBD2
J gene: TRBJ2-1
clone size: many
CDR3 length: 17
CDR3 DNA: TGTGCCAGCAGCCAAGACCTGGGAATAGCGGGGGTAAGTGAGCAGTTCTTC
CDR3 protein: CASSQDLGIAGVSEQFF

V gene: TRBV20-1
D gene: TRBD1
J gene: TRBJ2-7
clone size: many
CDR3 length: 14
CDR3 DNA: TGCAGTGCTAGCCCCCGGGACAGGTTTTACGAGCAGTACTTC
CDR3 protein: CSASPRDRFYEQYF

V gene: TRBV7-2
D gene: NA
J gene: TRBJ2-1
clone size: many
CDR3 length: 15
CDR3 DNA: TGTGCCAGCAGCTTAGTTAGGACGATCTACAATGAGCAGTTCTTC
CDR3 protein: CASSLVRTIYNEQFF

V gene: TRBV2
D gene: TRBD2
J gene: TRBJ2-1
clone size: few
CDR3 length: 15
CDR3 DNA: TGTGCCAGTGAACTAGGGACTAGCGGAAACAATGAGCAGTTCTTC
CDR3 protein: CASELGTSGNNEQFF

V gene: TRBV20-1
D gene: TRBD1
J gene: TRBJ2-7
clone size: many
CDR3 length: 15
CDR3 DNA: TGCAGTGCCGTCGTCCCGGGACAGGGTCCCTACGAGCAGTACTTC
CDR3 protein: CSAVVPGQGPYEQYF

V gene: TRBV6-5
D gene: NA
J gene: TRBJ2-1
clone size: many
CDR3 length: 17
CDR3 DNA: TGTGCCAGCAGTTACCCGGGGGCGGGGGCCGCATACAATGAGCAGTTCTTC
CDR3 protein: CASSYPGAGAAYNEQFF

V gene: TRBV20-1
D gene: NA
J gene: TRBJ1-5
clone size: many
CDR3 length: 9
CDR3 DNA: TGCAGTGCCTCCCCCCTCCAGCATTTT
CDR3 protein: CSASPLQHF

V gene: TRBV18
D gene: TRBD2
J gene: TRBJ2-1
clone size: many
CDR3 length: 18
CDR3 DNA: TGTGCCAGCTCTCCAATAGCGGGGGGTCCAAAATTCTACAATGAGCAGTTCTTC
CDR3 protein: CASSPIAGGPKFYNEQFF

V gene: TRBV4-3
D gene: NA
J gene: TRBJ1-2
clone size: NA
CDR3 length: 16
CDR3 DNA: TGCGCCAGCAGCCAAGATGGAACCCAGGTCGCCTATGGCTACACCTTC
CDR3 protein: CASSQDGTQVAYGYTF

V gene: TRBV6-2/TRBV6-3
D gene: NA
J gene: TRBJ2-2
clone size: NA
CDR3 length: 19
CDR3 DNA: TGTGCCAGCAGTTACTCGAGCTCGAGGGGCGGTCCCCCCACCGGGGAGCTGTTTTTT
CDR3 protein: CASSYSSSRGGPPTGELFF

V gene: TRBV7-2
D gene: TRBD1
J gene: TRBJ1-2
clone size: NA
CDR3 length: 14
CDR3 DNA: TGTGCCAGCAGCTCCCGACAGGGTGAGCCTGGCTACACCTTC
CDR3 protein: CASSSRQGEPGYTF

V gene: TRBV6-1
D gene: NA
J gene: TRBJ1-2
clone size: NA
CDR3 length: 19
CDR3 DNA: TGTGTCAGCAGTACACTACGTCTAGTCCTGCAGGGCTCAAACTATGGCTACACCTTC
CDR3 protein: CVSSTLRLVLQGSNYGYTF

V gene: TRBV12-3/TRBV12-4
D gene: NA
J gene: TRBJ2-1
clone size: many
CDR3 length: 13
CDR3 DNA: TGTGCCAGCAGTCGAGCGCCGTCCCCCGAGCAGTTCTTC
CDR3 protein: CASSRAPSPEQFF

V gene: TRBV6-4
D gene: NA
J gene: TRBJ2-1
clone size: many
CDR3 length: 14
CDR3 DNA: TGTGCCAGCAGTGACAGGGCCCAGGGGAATGAGCAGTTCTTC
CDR3 protein: CASSDRAQGNEQFF

V gene: TRBV28
D gene: TRBD1
J gene: TRBJ2-1
clone size: many
CDR3 length: 14
CDR3 DNA: TGTGCCAGCAGTTTATGGGGACAGTACAATGAGCAGTTCTTC
CDR3 protein: CASSLWGQYNEQFF

V gene: TRBV6-5
D gene: NA
J gene: TRBJ2-3
clone size: many
CDR3 length: 13
CDR3 DNA: TGTGCCAGCAGTTATCAGGTCACAGATACGCAGTATTTT
CDR3 protein: CASSYQVTDTQYF

V gene: TRBV11-2
D gene: NA
J gene: TRBJ1-1
clone size: few
CDR3 length: 13
CDR3 DNA: TGTGCCAGCAGCTTAGGGGTCCCCGGCGGGGCTTTCTTT
CDR3 protein: CASSLGVPGGAFF

V gene: TRBV28
D gene: NA
J gene: TRBJ2-2
clone size: few
CDR3 length: 14
CDR3 DNA: TGTGCCAGCAGTTTATGGGGAGCTGCCGGGGAGCTGTTTTTT
CDR3 protein: CASSLWGAAGELFF

V gene: TRBV28
D gene: NA
J gene: TRBJ1-3
clone size: NA
CDR3 length: 14
CDR3 DNA: TGTGCCAGCAGTCCTCCCGACGGCCCGTCCACCATATATTTT
CDR3 protein: CASSPPDGPSTIYF

V gene: TRBV15
D gene: NA
J gene: TRBJ1-1
clone size: NA
CDR3 length: 12
CDR3 DNA: TGTGCCACCAGCAGCCACTACACTGAAGCTTTCTTT
CDR3 protein: CATSSHYTEAFF

V gene: TRBV7-2
D gene: NA
J gene: TRBJ2-7
clone size: many
CDR3 length: 15
CDR3 DNA: TGTGCCAGCAGCTTTGACAGTGGGAGCTCCTACGAGCAGTACTTC
CDR3 protein: CASSFDSGSSYEQYF

V gene: TRBV9
D gene: TRBD2
J gene: TRBJ2-1
clone size: NA
CDR3 length: 14
CDR3 DNA: TGTGCCAGCAGCAACGGGGGGGCCCTCAATGAGCAGTTCTTC
CDR3 protein: CASSNGGALNEQFF

V gene: TRBV28
D gene: NA
J gene: TRBJ2-5
clone size: NA
CDR3 length: 14
CDR3 DNA: TGTGCCAGCAGTTTATTCGGCACGCGGGAGACCCAGTACTTC
CDR3 protein: CASSLFGTRETQYF

V gene: TRBV6-5
D gene: NA
J gene: TRBJ2-6
clone size: many
CDR3 length: 18
CDR3 DNA: TGTGCCAGCAGTTACAAAGGCGGGGAAACCTCTGGGGCCAACGTCCTGACTTTC
CDR3 protein: CASSYKGGETSGANVLTF

V gene: TRBV3-1
D gene: NA
J gene: TRBJ1-2
clone size: many
CDR3 length: 12
CDR3 DNA: TGTGCCAGCAGCCGACAGAACTATGGCTACACCTTC
CDR3 protein: CASSRQNYGYTF

V gene: TRBV11-3
D gene: NA
J gene: TRBJ2-2
clone size: NA
CDR3 length: 12
CDR3 DNA: TGTGCCAGCAAATCCAACACCGGGGAGCTGTTTTTT
CDR3 protein: CASKSNTGELFF

V gene: TRBV9
D gene: NA
J gene: TRBJ1-1
clone size: NA
CDR3 length: 12
CDR3 DNA: TGTGCCAGCAGCGTAGCGGGGTTGGGAGCTTTCTTT
CDR3 protein: CASSVAGLGAFF

V gene: TRBV12-3/TRBV12-4
D gene: NA
J gene: TRBJ2-7
clone size: many
CDR3 length: 13
CDR3 DNA: TGTGCCAGCAGTCCGCCTTTTCGGGTCGAGCAGTACTTC
CDR3 protein: CASSPPFRVEQYF

V gene: TRBV3-1
D gene: TRBD1
J gene: TRBJ2-7
clone size: many
CDR3 length: 15
CDR3 DNA: TGTGCCAGCAGCCAAGCTCCGGGACAGACCTACGAGCAGTACTTC
CDR3 protein: CASSQAPGQTYEQYF

V gene: TRBV5-1
D gene: NA
J gene: TRBJ2-1
clone size: few
CDR3 length: 14
CDR3 DNA: TGCGCCAGCAGCTTGGCCCTGACTAGGGGTGAGCAGTTCTTC
CDR3 protein: CASSLALTRGEQFF

V gene: TRBV10-3
D gene: NA
J gene: TRBJ2-3
clone size: many
CDR3 length: 13
CDR3 DNA: TGTGCCATCAATGACGGCGATACAGATACGCAGTATTTT
CDR3 protein: CAINDGDTDTQYF

V gene: TRBV7-9
D gene: NA
J gene: TRBJ2-7
clone size: few
CDR3 length: 14
CDR3 DNA: TGTGCCAGCAGCTCCGAAACAAGAGCCTACGAGCAGTACTTC
CDR3 protein: CASSSETRAYEQYF

V gene: TRBV7-9
D gene: NA
J gene: TRBJ2-1
clone size: NA
CDR3 length: 15
CDR3 DNA: TGTGCCAGCAGCCCGAGGCGAACCCCTTTCAATGAGCAGTTCTTC
CDR3 protein: CASSPRRTPFNEQFF

V gene: TRBV28
D gene: NA
J gene: TRBJ1-1
clone size: many
CDR3 length: 14
CDR3 DNA: TGTGCCAGCAAAGGGGCGCGGGGCGGGACTGAAGCTTTCTTT
CDR3 protein: CASKGARGGTEAFF

V gene: TRBV7-9
D gene: TRBD1
J gene: TRBJ1-6
clone size: many
CDR3 length: 14
CDR3 DNA: TGTGCCAGCAGGGTAGGACAGGGAAATTCACCCCTCCACTTT
CDR3 protein: CASRVGQGNSPLHF

V gene: TRBV20-1
D gene: NA
J gene: TRBJ2-6
clone size: many
CDR3 length: 14
CDR3 DNA: TGCAGTGCTAGAGATCGCAGGGGATTCAACGTCCTGACTTTC
CDR3 protein: CSARDRRGFNVLTF

V gene: TRBV20-1
D gene: NA
J gene: TRBJ1-1
clone size: few
CDR3 length: 12
CDR3 DNA: TGCAGTGCTGGACGGGTGAACACTGAAGCTTTCTTT
CDR3 protein: CSAGRVNTEAFF

V gene: TRBV7-2
D gene: TRBD2
J gene: TRBJ2-1
clone size: few
CDR3 length: 17
CDR3 DNA: TGTGCCAGCAGCTTATGGGCTGCGGGGGGCTACCCCAATGAGCAGTTCTTC
CDR3 protein: CASSLWAAGGYPNEQFF

V gene: TRBV12-3/TRBV12-4
D gene: NA
J gene: TRBJ1-1
clone size: many
CDR3 length: 13
CDR3 DNA: TGTGCCAGCAATTTGGGGGCTAACACTGAAGCTTTCTTT
CDR3 protein: CASNLGANTEAFF

V gene: TRBV6-1
D gene: NA
J gene: TRBJ1-1
clone size: many
CDR3 length: 13
CDR3 DNA: TGTGCCAGCGCAAGGGGGTTTGGCACTGAAGCTTTCTTT
CDR3 protein: CASARGFGTEAFF

V gene: TRBV6-1
D gene: NA
J gene: TRBJ2-3
clone size: few
CDR3 length: 14
CDR3 DNA: TGTGCCAGCAGTCTCTCCTTTGGTACAGATACGCAGTATTTT
CDR3 protein: CASSLSFGTDTQYF

V gene: TRBV20-1
D gene: NA
J gene: TRBJ2-1
clone size: many
CDR3 length: 14
CDR3 DNA: TGCAGTGCTAGAGTAATCCGGGACTCTGGTGAGCAGTTCTTC
CDR3 protein: CSARVIRDSGEQFF

V gene: TRBV5-1
D gene: NA
J gene: TRBJ2-7
clone size: many
CDR3 length: 13
CDR3 DNA: TGCGCCAGCATGGACCGGGACTTCAGCGAGCAGTACTTC
CDR3 protein: CASMDRDFSEQYF

V gene: TRBV5-1
D gene: TRBD2
J gene: TRBJ2-7
clone size: few
CDR3 length: 17
CDR3 DNA: TGCGCCAGCAGCTTGGGGACTAGCGGGAGAGTATCCTACGAGCAGTACTTC
CDR3 protein: CASSLGTSGRVSYEQYF

V gene: TRBV20-1
D gene: NA
J gene: TRBJ2-1
clone size: NA
CDR3 length: 15
CDR3 DNA: TGCAGTGCTGGCCCCGGGACCGAATCCCACAATGAGCAGTTCTTC
CDR3 protein: CSAGPGTESHNEQFF

V gene: TRBV20-1
D gene: NA
J gene: TRBJ1-1
clone size: NA
CDR3 length: 16
CDR3 DNA: TGCAGTGCTAGGAGTGGGAGGGGCAAGGTCGGCACTGAAGCTTTCTTT
CDR3 protein: CSARSGRGKVGTEAFF